These 6 T cell receptor beta chains were sequenced from one sample in a study of cytomegalovirus exposure and HLA in healthy donors. Vbeta (60) and Jbeta (13) primers were used in the PCR. Generated by immunoSEQ multiplex PCR, the TCRdb table keeps only in-frame clones and is missing some. The sample lists 100,000 to 150,000 clones, around 79% occurring once. Sequenced: PBMCs. These receptor sequences come from a woman in her thirties or forties in good health and CMV-seropositive.

This chain connects TRBV9 to TRBJ2-2; perhaps TRBD2 as D (6 bases). Germline V CDR1 and CDR2: SGDLS, YYNGEE. This CDR3 has 14 residues. V was shortened by 3 bases and J by 4 bases, with 10 bases between the two germline ends. The CDR3 nucleotides read TGTGCCAGCAGCGGGGGACTTTTCACCGGGGAGCTGTTTTTT. Its protein product is CASSGGLFTGELFF.

CDR3 in DNA: TGTGCCAGCAGCTTAATTGGGGCGGGGATCAACAATGAGCAGTTCTTC. Translation: CASSLIGAGINNEQFF. This rearrangement joins TRBV7-2 to TRBJ2-1; D might be TRBD2 (6 bases). This CDR3 region has 16 residues. Germline V gene sequence: CDR1 SGHTA, CDR2 FQGNSA. Trimming took 2 bases from V and 5 from J, leaving 16 bases between them. Together with reference TRBV7-2 and TRBJ2-1, the CDR3 gives the full variable domain: GAGVSQSPSNKVTEKGKDVELRCDPISGHTALYWYRQSLGQGLEFLIYFQGNSAPDKSGLPSDRFSAERTGGSVSTLTIQRTQQEDSAVYLCASSLIGAGINNEQFFGPGTRLTVL.

V is TRBV7-8 and J is TRBJ1-2; D call uncertain. Looked up from germline, CDR1 is SGHVS and CDR2 is FQNEAQ. This CDR3 has 13 amino acids. Deletions cut 0 bases from V and 4 bases from J, with 6 bases between. In DNA, the CDR3 is TGTGCCAGCAGCTTAGCGAGAGCCTATGGCTACACCTTC. Its protein is CASSLARAYGYTF. The complete variable domain, with remaining parts taken from reference TRBV7-8 and TRBJ1-2, reads GAGVSQSPRYKVAKRGQDVALRCDPISGHVSLFWYQQALGQGPEFLTYFQNEAQLDKSGLPSDRFFAERPEGSVSTLKIQRTQQEDSAVYLCASSLARAYGYTFGSGTRLTVV.

This chain connects TRBV28 to TRBJ2-7; 10 bases are a match to TRBD1. The CDR3 loop spans 13 amino acids. After removal of 10 bases from V and 2 bases from J, the junction contained 5 bases not matched to a gene. Germline loops: CDR1 MDHEN, CDR2 SYDVKM. DNA of the CDR3: TGTGCCACCTCCGGGACAGGGGCCTACGAGCAGTACTTC. This translates into CATSGTGAYEQYF.

The rearrangement links TRBV19 to TRBJ2-5; maybe TRBD1 (5 bases). Trimming shortened V by 8 bases and J by 0 bases, and 10 bases separated the two germline ends. Germline V CDR1 and CDR2: LNHDA, SQIVND (reference sequence). The CDR3 length is 13 residues. The CDR3 region is CASCSTDQETQYF. The CDR3 DNA sequence: TGTGCCAGTTGCTCGACAGACCAAGAGACCCAGTACTTC.

The chain has TRBV21-1 and TRBJ2-7; the DNA was not used to check the table's D call, TRBD1. TRBV21-1 is noted as a pseudogene. The CDR3 length is 12 residues. CDR3 protein: CASLKQGYEQYF. As DNA, the CDR3 is TGTGCCAGCCTAAAGCAGGGCTACGAGCAGTACTTC.